This passage covers 13 T cell receptor beta chains from one sample sequenced in a study of CD8 T cells in Susac syndrome. The RNA, about 0.5 to 1 ug, was put through reverse transcription using random hexamers. MiXCR, applied by TCRdb to the immunoSEQ multiplex PCR reads, yields one record per CDR3 protein. This table holds approximately 190,000 distinct CDR3 sequences, approximately 94% found once. The specimen sequenced was CD4+ T cells from PBMCs. All receptors derive from a human donor with Susac syndrome.

The chain has TRBV3-1 and TRBJ1-2; 7 positions agree with TRBD1. Germline V CDR1 and CDR2: LGHDT, YNNKEL (reference sequence). The CDR3 sequence is 14 residues long. J lost 4 bases, V lost 3 bases, and 5 bases had no gene match. The CDR3 DNA follows: TGTGCCAGCAGCCACAGCGGGACAGTCTATGGCTACACCTTC. This codes for CASSHSGTVYGYTF.

The chain has TRBV6-5 and TRBJ2-2; TRBD1 matches at 7 bases. The J segment lost 3 bases and the V segment lost 0 bases, leaving 10 bases of the junction unmatched. CDR1 MNHEY and CDR2 SVGAGI come from the germline V gene. The CDR3 sequence is 18 residues long. CDR3 in DNA: TGTGCCAGCAGTTACTCTAGACAGGGAATGATCGACACCGGGGAGCTGTTTTTT. It encodes CASSYSRQGMIDTGELFF.

The chain uses TRBV12-3 or TRBV12-4 and TRBJ2-5; 11 bases match TRBD2. The CDR3 runs 17 residues. The V and J ends lost 7 bases and 2 bases, in that order; junction bases with no gene match: 12. This CDR3 reads CASTKGGLAAQQETQYF. DNA of the CDR3: TGTGCCAGCACCAAAGGGGGACTAGCGGCCCAACAAGAGACCCAGTACTTC.

CDR3 residues: CASSVYVNTEAFF. The CDR3 DNA reads as TGTGCCAGCAGTGTATATGTGAACACTGAAGCTTTCTTT. This chain uses TRBV2 with TRBJ1-1; D ambiguous. The V end lost 4 bases, the J end lost 0 bases, and 6 bases lay between the germline ends. CDR3 length: 13 residues. Looked up from germline, CDR1 is SNHLY and CDR2 is FYNNEI.

The rearrangement uses TRBV2 and TRBJ2-7; possibly TRBD1 or TRBD2 for D (6 bases each). CDR1 and CDR2 (germline): SNHLY, FYNNEI. This CDR3 region has 14 residues. V was cut by 7 bases and J by 1 base, with 14 bases left in between. CDR3 bases: TGTGCCAGCAAACTCGGGGGCCTTTCCTACGAGCAGTACTTC. It specifies CASKLGGLSYEQYF.

The rearrangement uses TRBV7-2 and TRBJ2-5, with TRBD1 matching over 7 bases. CDR1 SGHTA and CDR2 FQGNSA come from the germline V gene. This CDR3 contains 14 residues. With 2 bases clipped from V and 5 bases from J, the junction kept 5 bases outside the gene matches. CDR3 coding DNA: TGTGCCAGCAGCTTATTGGCGACAGGGGAGACCCAGTACTTC. This sequence encodes CASSLLATGETQYF.

The count of this clonotype is one. The chain carries TRBV18 and TRBJ1-2, with TRBD1 identical over 8 bases. The ends lost 3 bases at V and 3 bases at J; junction bases unmatched: 3. CDR1 KGHSH and CDR2 LQKENI come from the germline V gene. The CDR3 spans 14 residues. CDR3 residues: CASSPDRDDYGYTF. CDR3 bases: TGTGCCAGCTCACCGGACAGGGATGACTATGGCTACACCTTC.

In its sample, this clonotype was seen a few times. J is TRBJ2-7 and V is TRBV2; D gene uncertain. The CDR3 sequence is 12 residues long. CDR1 is SNHLY and CDR2 is FYNNEI in the germline V gene. The CDR3 DNA reads as TGTGCTATTGGGCTTTCTCGCTACGAGCAGTACTTC. Translation: CAIGLSRYEQYF.

The chain recombines TRBV15 with TRBJ2-7, with D perhaps matching TRBD2 (6 bases). From germline, CDR1 is LNHNV and CDR2 YYDKDF (reference sequence). With 1 base removed from V and 2 bases from J, the gap between germline ends came to 12 bases. CDR3 length: 15 amino acids. CDR3 sequence reads: CATSRVTGLPYEQYF. The CDR3 region has the DNA TGTGCCACCAGCAGAGTTACGGGACTCCCCTACGAGCAGTACTTC.

The V call is TRBV9, the J call TRBJ2-3, with D unresolved. The CDR3 spans 13 residues. V lost 0 bases to trimming and J lost 4 bases, with 6 bases between them. Germline-derived CDR1 and CDR2 are SGDLS and YYNGEE. Here the CDR3 DNA reads TGTGCCAGCAGCGTAGCTCCGTCAGATACGCAGTATTTT. Translating gives CASSVAPSDTQYF. Variable domain in full (rest from reference TRBV9 and TRBJ2-3): DSGVTQTPKHLITATGQRVTLRCSPRSGDLSVYWYQQSLDQGLQFLIQYYNGEERAKGNILERFSAQQFPDLHSELNLSSLELGDSALYFCASSVAPSDTQYFGPGTRLTVL.

V usage is TRBV27 and J usage is TRBJ2-4; 9 nucleotides align to TRBD2. In germline, CDR1 is MNHEY, CDR2 SMNVEV (reference sequence). The CDR3 sequence is 14 residues long. V gave up 6 bases and J gave up 7 bases; unmatched junction bases: 7. CDR3 sequence reads: CASRASGEWNIQYF. In DNA, the CDR3 is TGTGCCAGCAGAGCTAGCGGGGAATGGAACATTCAGTACTTC.

The rearrangement uses TRBV19 and TRBJ2-5, with D unclear. Trimming removed 3 bases at V and 5 bases at J, with 10 bases between. The V gene's germline CDR1 is LNHDA and CDR2 SQIVND (reference sequence). This CDR3 is built from 13 residues. The CDR3 loop is CASSMLAAETQYF. The DNA for the CDR3 is TGTGCCAGTAGTATGTTGGCGGCGGAGACCCAGTACTTC.

The rearrangement links TRBV19 to TRBJ1-1; D is uncertain. Per germline, CDR1 LNHDA and CDR2 SQIVND (reference sequence). The ends were cut back, 2 bases at V and 2 bases at J, with 6 bases in the middle. The CDR3 sequence is 13 residues long. CDR3 in amino acids: CASSIPANTEAFF. The CDR3, as DNA: TGTGCCAGTAGTATACCAGCAAACACTGAAGCTTTCTTT. Full variable domain (rest looked up from reference TRBV19 and TRBJ1-1): DGGITQSPKYLFRKEGQNVTLSCEQNLNHDAMYWYRQDPGQGLRLIYYSQIVNDFQKGDIAEGYSVSREKKESFPLTVTSAQKNPTAFYLCASSIPANTEAFFGQGTRLTVV.